Listed below are T cell receptor beta chains from one sample, sequenced in a study of shared clonotypes between healthy human individuals. The method was immunoSEQ multiplex PCR; TCRdb's version includes in-frame clones alone and lacks a portion of them. This table has more than 450,000 clones, around 79% appearing once. The specimen was PBMCs. All receptors come from a woman between 40 and 50 years old in good health. Some clones in this sample may be carry-over from other donors' samples. Both conserved end residues are part of each CDR3. The D gene is left open where the match is weak. Where a row states a size, it is once, few, many or the class of an expanded clone; other rows omit it.

V gene	clone size	J gene	D gene	CDR3 protein	CDR3 DNA
TRBV6-1	-	TRBJ2-7	TRBD2	CASSEPETSGLSSYEQYF	TGTGCCAGCAGTGAACCCGAGACTAGCGGTCTAAGCTCCTACGAGCAGTACTTC
TRBV28	-	TRBJ2-7	TRBD2	CASSPALAGTYEQYF	TGTGCCAGCAGTCCAGCACTAGCGGGGACATACGAGCAGTACTTC
TRBV7-3	-	TRBJ2-2	TRBD1	CASSSQGAGNTGELFF	TGTGCCAGCAGCTCACAGGGGGCGGGGAACACCGGGGAGCTGTTTTTT
TRBV9	-	TRBJ2-1	-	CASSVDYNEQFF	TGTGCCAGCAGCGTAGACTACAATGAGCAGTTCTTC
TRBV19	-	TRBJ2-4	TRBD1	CASSIGQGVYIQYF	TGTGCCAGTAGTATAGGACAGGGGGTTTACATTCAGTACTTC
TRBV6-5	-	TRBJ2-4	TRBD1	CASSLTGENIQYF	TGTGCCAGCAGCCTTACAGGGGAAAACATTCAGTACTTC
TRBV10-3	-	TRBJ2-5	TRBD2	CAISGGLAGRETQYF	TGTGCCATCAGTGGGGGGCTAGCGGGACGGGAGACCCAGTACTTC
TRBV4-2	-	TRBJ1-5	-	CASSLRGQLNQPQHF	TGTGCCAGCAGCCTCCGCGGACAGCTCAATCAGCCCCAGCATTTT
TRBV28	-	TRBJ1-2	-	CASSLPGTYGYTF	TGTGCCAGCAGTTTACCAGGGACTTATGGCTACACCTTC
TRBV28	-	TRBJ1-2	TRBD1	CASSAWDRQAIYGYTF	TGTGCCAGCAGTGCCTGGGACAGACAAGCGATCTATGGCTACACCTTC
TRBV19	-	TRBJ1-2	-	CASSIEDYGYTF	TGTGCCAGTAGTATAGAGGACTATGGCTACACCTTC
TRBV4-1	few	TRBJ1-4	-	CASSPKGGNGGEKLFF	TGCGCCAGCAGCCCGAAGGGCGGGAATGGAGGTGAAAAACTGTTTTTT
TRBV28	-	TRBJ2-7	-	CASSSWQTGPDEQYF	TGTGCCAGCAGTTCATGGCAGACGGGGCCCGACGAGCAGTACTTC
TRBV6-5	-	TRBJ2-2	-	CASRPPGVGELFF	TGTGCCAGCCGGCCACCAGGGGTAGGGGAGCTGTTTTTT
TRBV7-8	-	TRBJ2-1	TRBD2	CASSLHPERELYNEQFF	TGTGCCAGCAGCTTACACCCAGAGCGGGAGTTGTACAATGAGCAGTTCTTC
TRBV7-9	-	TRBJ1-1	-	CASSLDGANTEAFF	TGTGCCAGCAGCTTAGACGGCGCAAACACTGAAGCTTTCTTT
TRBV11-3	-	TRBJ2-7	-	CASSPGSTYEQYF	TGTGCCAGCAGCCCCGGGAGTACCTACGAGCAGTACTTC
TRBV7-7	-	TRBJ2-5	TRBD2	CASSSQTSVETQYF	TGTGCTAGCAGCTCACAGACTAGCGTGGAGACCCAGTACTTC
TRBV28	-	TRBJ2-2	-	CASSDSGVTGELFF	TGTGCCAGCAGCGACTCAGGGGTTACCGGGGAGCTGTTTTTT
TRBV6-1	few	TRBJ1-5	-	CASTRTPYSNQPQHF	TGTGCCAGCACTAGGACCCCTTATAGCAATCAGCCCCAGCATTTT
TRBV7-8	-	TRBJ1-2	-	CASSLGLPGDSDYGYTF	TGTGCCAGCAGCTTAGGGTTGCCAGGGGATTCTGACTATGGCTACACCTTC
TRBV30	-	TRBJ2-1	TRBD2	CAWSRTSFSYNEQFF	TGTGCCTGGAGTCGGACTAGCTTCTCCTACAATGAGCAGTTCTTC
TRBV27	-	TRBJ1-2	TRBD1	CASSFQGASYGYTF	TGTGCCAGCAGTTTTCAGGGGGCCTCCTATGGCTACACCTTC
TRBV7-2	-	TRBJ2-3	TRBD1	CASSSNRGDTQYF	TGTGCCAGCAGCTCCAACAGGGGAGATACGCAGTATTTT
TRBV2	-	TRBJ1-2	-	CASSIGTPYGYTF	TGTGCCAGCAGCATCGGGACTCCCTATGGCTACACCTTC
TRBV28	-	TRBJ1-5	-	CASTRGDQPQHF	TGTGCCAGCACTCGCGGGGATCAGCCCCAGCATTTT
TRBV5-4	few	TRBJ2-2	-	CASRALASGELFF	TGTGCCAGCAGGGCTCTAGCGTCTGGGGAGCTGTTTTTT
TRBV5-1	-	TRBJ1-1	TRBD1	CASARQGEETEAFF	TGCGCCAGCGCTAGACAGGGGGAGGAGACTGAAGCTTTCTTT
TRBV5-1	-	TRBJ2-2	-	CASSLARESRTGELFF	TGCGCCAGCAGCTTGGCCCGGGAGAGTCGCACCGGGGAGCTGTTTTTT
TRBV19	-	TRBJ1-5	TRBD1	CASRESGQAGNQPQHF	TGTGCCAGTAGGGAATCCGGACAGGCGGGCAATCAGCCCCAGCATTTT
TRBV14	-	TRBJ1-1	-	CASSPSGGYTEAFF	TGTGCCAGCAGCCCCTCAGGAGGGTACACTGAAGCTTTCTTT
TRBV10-3	-	TRBJ2-1	-	CAISESFRNEQFF	TGTGCCATCAGTGAGTCGTTTAGAAATGAGCAGTTCTTC
TRBV6-4	-	TRBJ2-7	-	CASSDSLNEQYF	TGTGCCAGCAGTGACTCACTTAACGAGCAGTACTTC
TRBV6-5	-	TRBJ1-1	-	CASSRGNTEAFF	TGTGCCAGCAGCCGGGGGAACACTGAAGCTTTCTTT
TRBV10-3	-	TRBJ2-7	-	CAISVTGTLYEQYF	TGTGCCATCAGTGTGACAGGGACTCTCTACGAGCAGTACTTC
TRBV11-2	-	TRBJ2-1	-	CASSLQGSGPNEQFF	TGTGCCAGCAGCTTGCAGGGTAGCGGCCCGAATGAGCAGTTCTTC
TRBV18	-	TRBJ2-1	-	CASSPSGPEQFF	TGTGCCAGCTCACCAAGCGGCCCAGAGCAGTTCTTC
TRBV30	-	TRBJ1-5	TRBD1	CAWTAGGYNQPQHF	TGTGCCTGGACGGCAGGGGGCTACAATCAGCCCCAGCATTTT
TRBV5-1	-	TRBJ1-3	-	CASSLGPGEDTIYF	TGCGCCAGCAGCTTGGGGCCAGGGGAGGACACCATATATTTT
TRBV5-1	-	TRBJ1-4	TRBD1	CASSWTGTGEEKLFF	TGCGCCAGCAGCTGGACCGGGACAGGGGAAGAAAAACTGTTTTTT
TRBV6-5	-	TRBJ2-7	-	CASSYDPSDEQYF	TGTGCCAGCAGTTACGACCCAAGCGACGAGCAGTACTTC
TRBV5-1	once	TRBJ1-2	-	CASSGGSGYGYTF	TGCGCCAGCAGCGGGGGATCCGGCTATGGCTACACCTTC
TRBV7-3	-	TRBJ1-1	-	CASSLSRVNTEAFF	TGTGCCAGCAGCTTGTCCAGGGTTAACACTGAAGCTTTCTTT
TRBV7-3	-	TRBJ2-1	TRBD2	CASSLIWREGLGDNEQFF	TGTGCCAGCAGCTTAATCTGGCGGGAGGGTCTTGGGGACAATGAGCAGTTCTTC
TRBV28	-	TRBJ2-6	-	CASSQRWRGANVLTF	TGTGCCAGCAGTCAGAGGTGGCGGGGGGCCAACGTCCTGACTTTC
TRBV6-5	-	TRBJ2-1	-	CASSYPGTSLNEQFF	TGTGCCAGCAGTTATCCCGGGACGTCGCTCAATGAGCAGTTCTTC
TRBV5-1	-	TRBJ2-1	-	CASSYSGEQFF	TGCGCCAGCAGCTACAGTGGTGAGCAGTTCTTC
TRBV7-3	-	TRBJ2-1	-	CAGSLAGYNEQFF	TGTGCCGGCAGCTTAGCCGGCTACAATGAGCAGTTCTTC
TRBV27	-	TRBJ1-5	TRBD1	CASSTGGNQPQHF	TGTGCCAGCTCGACAGGGGGCAATCAGCCCCAGCATTTT
TRBV11-2	-	TRBJ2-1	-	CASNPRTRSNEQFF	TGTGCCAGCAACCCTCGCACGAGAAGCAATGAGCAGTTCTTC
TRBV10-3	-	TRBJ2-7	TRBD2	CAMGTSGSSYEQYF	TGTGCCATGGGGACTAGCGGGAGCTCCTACGAGCAGTACTTC
TRBV11-2	-	TRBJ2-7	-	CASSARQRIYEQYF	TGTGCCAGCAGCGCCAGACAGCGGATCTACGAGCAGTACTTC
TRBV6-6	-	TRBJ2-7	-	CASSSSGRVYEQYF	TGTGCCAGCAGTTCCTCGGGCCGGGTCTACGAGCAGTACTTC
TRBV5-1	-	TRBJ1-4	-	CASSSTGSDEKLFF	TGCGCCAGCAGCTCTACAGGGTCGGATGAAAAACTGTTTTTT
TRBV28	-	TRBJ1-5	-	CATRGIVGQPQHF	TGTGCCACCCGGGGAATCGTGGGTCAGCCCCAGCATTTT
TRBV29-1	-	TRBJ2-7	-	CSVEGASGAYEQYF	TGCAGCGTTGAGGGGGCTAGCGGAGCCTACGAGCAGTACTTC
TRBV19	-	TRBJ1-1	-	CASSIPGIYTEAFF	TGTGCCAGTAGTATCCCAGGGATATACACTGAAGCTTTCTTT